The clone carrying this TCR beta chain was seen ten or more times. The antigen is undetermined. Construction of the TCRbeta library involved unique molecular identifiers. A single record per CDR3 protein comes from TCRdb applying MiXCR to the PCR reads. The repertoire holds some 300,000 distinct CDR3 sequences, with 7.5% to 9% as singletons. This entry comes from a study of T-cell reconstitution after alpha-beta-depleted transplantation in children. Study conclusions and caveats: A year had passed since transplant, and T-cell counts and diversity by then came mostly from newly produced T cells. After transplant, at about two months, alpha-beta T cells were reportedly derived from several hundred expanded graft clones. After transplant, high TCRbeta diversity at day 60 in some patients arose from surviving recipient T cells and thymic progenitors.

This CDR3 is built from 13 residues. CDR1 is SGHTA and CDR2 is FQGNSA in the germline V gene. The germline V and J ends were trimmed by 5 bases and 4 bases, with 11 bases remaining between them. The source material was peripheral blood, sampled 360 days after TCRalphabeta/CD19-depleted stem cell transplant. This sequence was found in a female patient aged 2 to 10 who had a stem cell transplant for Fanconi anemia, so the T cells may come from the graft donor. The V call is TRBV7-2, the J call TRBJ1-2; D not certain. The CDR3 reads CASSQRFGYGYTF. The CDR3 bases are TGTGCCAGCAGCCAAAGGTTCGGCTATGGCTACACCTTC.